A single sample is the source of the 25 T cell receptor beta chains below, sequenced in a study of blood T cells in healthy people across ages. A J-beta primer mix and a sample-barcoded 5' primer were used in a second PCR of about 6 to 12 cycles. TCRdb redid the calling of the 5' RACE reads with MiXCR, one entry per CDR3 protein. The data show 790,000 or so distinct CDR3 sequences, about 42% seen once. The specimen sequenced was blood. These receptors were collected from a man older than 75 in good health.

The chain carries TRBV6-5 and TRBJ1-6; no reliable D call. The V gene's germline CDR1 is MNHEY and CDR2 SVGAGI. Trimming stripped 2 bases from V and 10 bases from J, with 6 bases between. The CDR3 is made up of 12 amino acids. The CDR3 region has the DNA TGTGCCAGCAGTTACAGAGAGTCACCCCTCCACTTT. Translated: CASSYRESPLHF.

The rearrangement joins TRBV20-1 to TRBJ2-3; a possible D gene is TRBD2 (5 bases). V was shortened by 4 bases and J by 0 bases, with 8 bases between the two germline ends. The CDR3 is made up of 13 amino acids. Germline V gene sequence: CDR1 DFQATT, CDR2 SNEGSKA (reference sequence). CDR3 DNA sequence: TGCAGTGCTACAAGGACTAGCACAGATACGCAGTATTTT. Encoded protein: CSATRTSTDTQYF.

V is TRBV7-2 and J is TRBJ2-5; 7 nucleotides agree with TRBD1. The CDR3 runs 16 residues. The trim removed 4 bases at V and 6 bases at J, leaving 14 bases unmatched. Germline CDR1 reads SGHTA; CDR2 reads FQGNSA. In nucleotides, the CDR3 is TGTGCCAGCAGCTCCACCCTACAGGGGCGGCGTCAGACCCAGTACTTC. This translates into CASSSTLQGRRQTQYF. The full variable domain, with the rest looked up from reference TRBV7-2 and TRBJ2-5, is GAGVSQSPSNKVTEKGKDVELRCDPISGHTALYWYRQSLGQGLEFLIYFQGNSAPDKSGLPSDRFSAERTGGSVSTLTIQRTQQEDSAVYLCASSSTLQGRRQTQYFGPGTRLLVL.

This clonotype was detected a few times. The rearrangement uses TRBV2 and TRBJ2-6; 7 bases are a match to TRBD1. CDR3 length: 17 amino acids. Trimming at V came to 4 bases and at J to 0 bases, leaving 6 bases not matched to a gene. Germline V CDR1 and CDR2: SNHLY, FYNNEI. The CDR3: CASSVRQGRSGANVLTF. As DNA, the CDR3 is TGTGCCAGCAGTGTAAGACAGGGTCGCTCTGGGGCCAACGTCCTGACTTTC.

This clonotype appeared once. A much larger clone differs by one base, so this may be a read error. The V and J genes are TRBV4-3 and TRBJ2-7; D possibly corresponds to TRBD1 (6 bases). The CDR3 is made up of 16 amino acids. CDR1 is LGHNA and CDR2 is YSLEER in the germline V gene. CDR3 bases: TGCGCCAGCAGCTTTGGACCAGGGGTCGATAGCTACGGGCAGTACTTC. Translating it yields CASSFGPGVDSYGQYF.

This clonotype was counted between two and nine times. This chain connects TRBV5-1 to TRBJ2-1; 13 bases align to TRBD2. Unmatched junction bases numbered 12, after V lost 0 bases and J lost 6 bases. The CDR3 spans 19 residues. Germline V CDR1 and CDR2: SGHRS, YFSETQ. For the CDR3, the DNA is TGCGCCAGCAGCTTGGCCGGGGGGACTAGCGGGGCCAGGAGCAATGAGCAGTTCTTC. This translates into CASSLAGGTSGARSNEQFF. Looking up the rest from reference TRBV5-1 and TRBJ2-1 gives the full variable domain: KAGVTQTPRYLIKTRGQQVTLSCSPISGHRSVSWYQQTPGQGLQFLFEYFSETQRNKGNFPGRFSGRQFSNSRSEMNVSTLELGDSALYLCASSLAGGTSGARSNEQFFGPGTRLTVL.

The table lists this clonotype with many counts. The rearrangement joins TRBV20-1 to TRBJ2-1, with TRBD2 matching 9 bases. Germline CDR1 is DFQATT and CDR2 is SNEGSKA (reference sequence). V gave up 4 bases and J gave up 0 bases; unmatched junction bases: 4. This CDR3 spans 15 amino acids. CDR3 loop: CSAIDSGSSYNEQFF. The CDR3 DNA reads TGCAGTGCTATCGATAGCGGGAGCTCCTACAATGAGCAGTTCTTC.

The rearrangement uses TRBV20-1 and TRBJ1-2; 8 bases match TRBD1. With V trimmed by 5 bases and J by 10 bases, 12 bases remained unmatched. The CDR3 consists of 13 residues. Looked up from germline, CDR1 is DFQATT and CDR2 is SNEGSKA (reference sequence). Here the CDR3 DNA reads TGCAGTGCTGTTACCAGGGGGCGCATAAACTACACCTTC. Its protein is CSAVTRGRINYTF.

This sequence joins TRBV29-1 and TRBJ2-7, with D maybe TRBD2 (5 bases). V was cut by 0 bases and J by 5 bases, with 11 bases left in between. The CDR3 length is 13 residues. Germline assignment: CDR1 SQVTM and CDR2 ANQGSEA. This CDR3 reads CSVEDGGANEQYF. The CDR3 region has the DNA TGCAGCGTTGAAGACGGAGGTGCGAACGAGCAGTACTTC.

The chain employs TRBV3-1 and TRBJ2-3; D is unresolved. Germline assignment: CDR1 LGHDT and CDR2 YNNKEL (reference sequence). V lost 1 base and J lost 1, with 9 bases in between. The CDR3 consists of 15 residues. DNA of the CDR3: TGTGCCAGCAGCCAAGCCTACCTCCGCACAGATACGCAGTATTTT. Its translation is CASSQAYLRTDTQYF.

The sample holds a few counts of this clonotype. The chain recombines TRBV24-1 with TRBJ2-1; TRBD2 matches at 8 bases. Losses at the gene ends were 10 bases for V and 7 bases for J; bases not matched to a gene: 11. This CDR3 is built from 14 residues. Germline CDR1 KGHDR, CDR2 SFDVKD. CDR3 loop: CATHAGGGGNEQFF. CDR3 coding DNA: TGTGCCACTCACGCGGGGGGCGGTGGAAATGAGCAGTTCTTC.

Only one count was recorded for this clonotype. The junction departs from germline at one end; a sequencing error may be responsible. The CDR3 spells CASSPQDRGYTEVFF. DNA of the CDR3: TGTGCCAGCAGTCCTCAGGACAGGGGGTACACTGAAGTTTTCTTT. The chain is built from TRBV25-1 and TRBJ1-1, with TRBD1 matching 10 bases. The germline V gene has CDR1 MGHDK and CDR2 SYGVNS. This CDR3 contains 15 residues.

The chain uses TRBV2 and TRBJ1-1; D is undetermined. CDR3 length: 14 residues. The germline CDR1 and CDR2 sequences are SNHLY and FYNNEI. The V end was cut by 3 bases, the J end by 5 bases, with 13 bases between. The CDR3 DNA is TGTGCCAGCAGTGAGTACCGGGGAACAACTGAAGCTTTCTTT. Translated: CASSEYRGTTEAFF.

This clonotype turned up a few times. The chain joins TRBV27 to TRBJ2-3, with 8 bases identical to TRBD2. With V trimmed by 2 bases and J by 8 bases, 15 bases remained unmatched. CDR3 length: 17 amino acids. The germline V gene encodes CDR1 MNHEY and CDR2 SMNVEV (reference sequence). This CDR3 is CASSLLPMTSAGGTQYF. The CDR3, as DNA: TGTGCCAGCAGTTTACTTCCTATGACTAGCGCGGGAGGTACGCAGTATTTT.

This clonotype has only a few counts. As DNA, the CDR3 is TGCAGTGCTAGAGATAGGCGGATGGGCTATGGCTACACCTTC. Amino acid sequence: CSARDRRMGYGYTF. The rearrangement uses TRBV20-1 and TRBJ1-2; no definite D call. The CDR3 is 14 residues long. Trimming took 0 bases from V and 4 from J, leaving 12 bases between them. Germline V gene lookup returns CDR1 DFQATT and CDR2 SNEGSKA (reference sequence).

Remarks on this clonotype: Mismatch with germline at one junction end may stem from a read error. This chain connects TRBV4-3 to TRBJ2-6; D is possibly TRBD1 (5 bases). This CDR3 is 16 amino acids long. Germline CDR1 reads LGHNA; CDR2 reads YSLEER. The CDR3 is CASSQDQGAGANVQTF. CDR3 nucleotides: TGCGCCAGCAGCCAAGATCAAGGGGCTGGGGCCAACGTCCAGACTTTC.

As regards this clonotype: At one end, the junction sequence differs from germline, possibly due to a read error. The chain carries TRBV5-5 and TRBJ2-5, with D tentatively TRBD1 (5 bases). The last part of the DNA fits TRBJ2-7 better; the J call may be wrong. Germline values: CDR1 SGHKS, CDR2 YYEKEE (reference sequence). The CDR3 sequence is 16 residues long. The CDR3 loop reads CANSLAAGHNSYEQYF. CDR3 DNA sequence: TGTGCCAACAGCTTGGCTGCAGGGCATAATTCCTACGAGCAGTACTTC.

In its sample, this clonotype was seen many times. The J gene is TRBJ2-5, the V gene TRBV9, with TRBD2 matching over 9 bases. Germline CDR1 reads SGDLS; CDR2 reads YYNGEE. J lost 1 base, V lost 0 bases, and 4 bases had no gene match. CDR3 length: 16 amino acids. CDR3 sequence reads: CASSVGIAGAQETQYF. DNA of the CDR3: TGTGCCAGCAGCGTAGGTATAGCGGGAGCCCAAGAGACCCAGTACTTC.

The chain couples TRBV7-9 to TRBJ2-2; D may be TRBD1 (5 bases). Trimming stripped 1 base from V and 3 bases from J, with 15 bases between. The germline gives CDR1 SEHNR, CDR2 FQNEAQ (reference sequence). CDR3 length equals 17 residues. The CDR3 DNA follows: TGTGCCAGCAGCTTAGACGGCCGCAGGGTGGACACCGGGGAGCTGTTTTTT. This sequence encodes CASSLDGRRVDTGELFF.

The rearrangement links TRBV7-2 to TRBJ2-7; 8 positions match TRBD1. CDR1 SGHTA and CDR2 FQGNSA come from the germline V gene. J lost 2 bases, V lost 4 bases, and 7 bases had no gene match. The CDR3 spans 15 residues. CDR3 DNA sequence: TGTGCCAGCAGCTGGGACGGACAGGGTACCTACGAGCAGTACTTC. Translated, it gives CASSWDGQGTYEQYF.

The V and J genes are TRBV2 and TRBJ2-7; D unclear. Trimming pared 5 bases from V and 7 bases from J, leaving 9 bases between. The CDR3 has 11 amino acids. Germline V gene data show CDR1 as SNHLY and CDR2 as FYNNEI. In nucleotides, the CDR3 is TGTGCCAGCAGTAGAACGAGAGAGCAGTACTTC. Encoded protein: CASSRTREQYF.

Concerning this clonotype: At one end, the junction sequence differs from germline, possibly due to a read error. The chain links TRBV5-1 to TRBJ1-4, with D uncertain. Germline V gene sequence: CDR1 SGHRS, CDR2 YFSETQ. CDR3 length equals 15 residues. In DNA form, the CDR3 reads TGCGCCAGCAGCTTGGCGTCCTCAACTGATGAAAAACTGTTTTTT. Its protein is CASSLASSTDEKLFF.

The genes are TRBV7-3 and TRBJ2-7; a weak D match, TRBD1 (5 bases). Near its end, the DNA agrees better with TRBJ2-5, so the J call may be wrong. The CDR3 has 13 amino acids. Germline V gene data show CDR1 as SGHTA and CDR2 as FQGTGA. CDR3: CASSLTREGTQYF. The DNA for the CDR3 is TGTGCCAGCAGCTTAACCAGGGAAGGGACCCAGTACTTC.

This clonotype was detected ten times or more. The J gene is TRBJ2-7, the V gene TRBV29-1; maybe TRBD2 (5 bases). This CDR3 has 11 residues. The germline V gene encodes CDR1 SQVTM and CDR2 ANQGSEA. Trimming pared 7 bases from V and 6 bases from J, leaving 13 bases between. The CDR3 reads CSAAVTSEQYF. CDR3 nucleotides: TGCAGCGCTGCCGTTACTAGCGAGCAGTACTTC.

This rearrangement joins TRBV24-1 to TRBJ2-3; 7 bases match TRBD1. The CDR3 is 16 amino acids. Germline trimming cut 4 bases from V and 4 bases from J; bases unmatched to any gene: 10. Germline V lookup: CDR1 KGHDR, CDR2 SFDVKD. The CDR3 DNA follows: TGTGCCACCAGTGACTACGGGACAGAGGATGCAGATACGCAGTATTTT. It encodes CATSDYGTEDADTQYF.